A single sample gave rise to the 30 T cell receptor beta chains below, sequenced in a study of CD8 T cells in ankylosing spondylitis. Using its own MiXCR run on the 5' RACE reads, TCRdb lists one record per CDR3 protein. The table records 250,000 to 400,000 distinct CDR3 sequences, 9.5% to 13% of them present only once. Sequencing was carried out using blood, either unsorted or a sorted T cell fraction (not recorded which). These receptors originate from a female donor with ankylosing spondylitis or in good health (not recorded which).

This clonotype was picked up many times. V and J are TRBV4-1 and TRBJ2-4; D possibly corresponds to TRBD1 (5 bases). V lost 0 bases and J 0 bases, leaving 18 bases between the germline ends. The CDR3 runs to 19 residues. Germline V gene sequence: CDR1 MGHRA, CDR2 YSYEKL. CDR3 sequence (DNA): TGCGCCAGCAGCCAAGATCGAGAAACAGGTTCCCAAGCCAAAAACATTCAGTACTTC. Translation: CASSQDRETGSQAKNIQYF.

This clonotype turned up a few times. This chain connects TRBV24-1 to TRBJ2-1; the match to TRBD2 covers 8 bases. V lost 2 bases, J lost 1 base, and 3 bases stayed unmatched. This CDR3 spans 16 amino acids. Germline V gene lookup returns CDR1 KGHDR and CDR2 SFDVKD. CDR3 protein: CATSDYKRGSYNEQFF. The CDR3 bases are TGTGCCACCAGTGATTATAAGCGGGGGTCCTACAATGAGCAGTTCTTC.

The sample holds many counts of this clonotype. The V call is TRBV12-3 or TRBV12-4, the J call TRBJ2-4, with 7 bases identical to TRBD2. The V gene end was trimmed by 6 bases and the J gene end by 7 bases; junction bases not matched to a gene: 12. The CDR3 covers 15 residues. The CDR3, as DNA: TGTGCCAGCAGCCTCGAGCGGGGCGCGAGGAACATTCAGTACTTC. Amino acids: CASSLERGARNIQYF.

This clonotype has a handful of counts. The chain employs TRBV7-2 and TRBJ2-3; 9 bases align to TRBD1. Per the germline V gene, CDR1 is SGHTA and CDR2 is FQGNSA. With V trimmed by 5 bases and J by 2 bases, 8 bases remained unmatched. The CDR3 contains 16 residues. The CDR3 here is CASSRYRGRFTDTQYF. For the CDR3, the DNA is TGTGCCAGCAGCCGATACAGGGGGCGATTCACAGATACGCAGTATTTT.

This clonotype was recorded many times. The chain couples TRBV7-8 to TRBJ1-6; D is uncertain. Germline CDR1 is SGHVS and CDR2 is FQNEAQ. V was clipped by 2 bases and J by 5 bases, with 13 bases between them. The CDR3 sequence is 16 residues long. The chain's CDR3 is CASSLLPGRNNSPLHF. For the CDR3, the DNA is TGTGCCAGCAGCTTACTTCCCGGCCGTAATAATTCACCCCTCCACTTT.

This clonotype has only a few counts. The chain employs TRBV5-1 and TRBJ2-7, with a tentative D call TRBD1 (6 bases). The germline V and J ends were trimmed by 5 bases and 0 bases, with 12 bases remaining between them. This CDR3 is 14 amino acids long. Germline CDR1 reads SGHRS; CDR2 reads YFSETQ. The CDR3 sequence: CASRQQGSSYEQYF. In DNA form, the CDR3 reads TGCGCCAGCAGACAACAGGGATCCTCCTACGAGCAGTACTTC.

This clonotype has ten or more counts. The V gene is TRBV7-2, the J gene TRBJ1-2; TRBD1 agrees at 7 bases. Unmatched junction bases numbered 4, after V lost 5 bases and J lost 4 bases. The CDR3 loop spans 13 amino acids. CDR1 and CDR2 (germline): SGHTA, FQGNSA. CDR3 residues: CASSRGQLYGYTF. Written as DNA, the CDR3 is TGTGCCAGCAGCCGGGGACAGCTCTATGGCTACACCTTC.

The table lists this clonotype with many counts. CDR3 amino acids: CASSLIGVHEQYF. The CDR3 nucleotides are TGTGCCAGCAGTTTAATCGGGGTTCACGAGCAGTACTTC. The V call is TRBV12-3 or TRBV12-4, the J call TRBJ2-7, with D maybe TRBD2 (5 bases). This CDR3 has 13 amino acids. Trimming shortened V by 2 bases and J by 5 bases, and 10 bases separated the two germline ends.

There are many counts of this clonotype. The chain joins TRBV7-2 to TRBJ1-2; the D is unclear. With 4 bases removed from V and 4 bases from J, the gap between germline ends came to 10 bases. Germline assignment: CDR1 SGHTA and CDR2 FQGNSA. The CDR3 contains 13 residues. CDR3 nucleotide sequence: TGTGCCAGCAGCTCTTTACACAGCTATGGCTACACCTTC. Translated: CASSSLHSYGYTF.

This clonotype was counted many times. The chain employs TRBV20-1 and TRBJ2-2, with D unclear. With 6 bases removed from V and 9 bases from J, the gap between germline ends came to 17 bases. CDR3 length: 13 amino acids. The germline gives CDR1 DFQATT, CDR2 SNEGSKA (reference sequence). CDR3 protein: CSANGPSPRELFF. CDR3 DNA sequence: TGCAGTGCGAACGGACCGTCCCCAAGGGAGCTGTTTTTT.

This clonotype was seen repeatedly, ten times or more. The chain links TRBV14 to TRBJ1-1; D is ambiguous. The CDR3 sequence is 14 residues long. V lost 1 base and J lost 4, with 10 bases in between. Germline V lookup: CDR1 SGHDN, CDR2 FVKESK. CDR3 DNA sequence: TGTGCCAGCAGCCAAGCACTAGGGAGCACTGAAGCTTTCTTT. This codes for CASSQALGSTEAFF.

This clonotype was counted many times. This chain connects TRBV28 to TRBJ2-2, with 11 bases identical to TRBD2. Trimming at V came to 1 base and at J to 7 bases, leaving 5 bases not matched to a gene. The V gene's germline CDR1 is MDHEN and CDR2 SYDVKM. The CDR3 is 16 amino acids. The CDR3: CASSLFATSGNGELFF. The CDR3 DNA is TGTGCCAGCAGTTTATTCGCGACTAGCGGGAACGGGGAGCTGTTTTTT.

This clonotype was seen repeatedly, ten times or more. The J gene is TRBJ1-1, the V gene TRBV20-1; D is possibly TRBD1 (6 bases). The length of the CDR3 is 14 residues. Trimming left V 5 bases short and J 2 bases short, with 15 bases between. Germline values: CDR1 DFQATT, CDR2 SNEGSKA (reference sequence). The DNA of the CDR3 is TGCAGTGCTTTACTCAACAGGGCTAACACTGAAGCTTTCTTT. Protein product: CSALLNRANTEAFF.

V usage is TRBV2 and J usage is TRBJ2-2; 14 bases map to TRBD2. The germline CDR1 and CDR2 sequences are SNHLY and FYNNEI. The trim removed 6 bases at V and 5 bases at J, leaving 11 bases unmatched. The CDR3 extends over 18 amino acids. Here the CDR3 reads CASSGRLAGGPRTGELFF. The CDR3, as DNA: TGTGCCAGCAGCGGGAGACTAGCGGGGGGGCCGAGGACCGGGGAGCTGTTTTTT.

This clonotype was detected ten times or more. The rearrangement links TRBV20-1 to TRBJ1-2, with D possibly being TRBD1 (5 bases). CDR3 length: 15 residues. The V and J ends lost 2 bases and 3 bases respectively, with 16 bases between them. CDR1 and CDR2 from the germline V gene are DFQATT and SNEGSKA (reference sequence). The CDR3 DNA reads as TGCAGTGCTAGACTGCTCACTCAGGGACACTATGGCTACACCTTC. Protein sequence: CSARLLTQGHYGYTF.

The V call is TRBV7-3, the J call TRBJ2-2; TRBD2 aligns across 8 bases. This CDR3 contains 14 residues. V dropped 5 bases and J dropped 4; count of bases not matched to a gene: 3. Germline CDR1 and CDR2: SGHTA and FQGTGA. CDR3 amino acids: CASSKAGGTGELFF. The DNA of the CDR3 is TGTGCCAGCAGCAAGGCGGGGGGCACCGGGGAGCTGTTTTTT.

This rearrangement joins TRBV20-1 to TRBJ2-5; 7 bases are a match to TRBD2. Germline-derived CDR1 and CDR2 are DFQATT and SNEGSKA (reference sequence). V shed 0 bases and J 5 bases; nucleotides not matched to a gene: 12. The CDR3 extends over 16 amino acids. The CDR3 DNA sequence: TGCAGTGCTAGAGACCCGCGGGGGTTCGTGCTTGAGACCCAGTACTTC. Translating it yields CSARDPRGFVLETQYF.

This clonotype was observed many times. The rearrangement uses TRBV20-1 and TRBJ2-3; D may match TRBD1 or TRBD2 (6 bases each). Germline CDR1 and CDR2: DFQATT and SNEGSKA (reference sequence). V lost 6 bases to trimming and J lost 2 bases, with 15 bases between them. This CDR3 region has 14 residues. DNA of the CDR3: TGCAGTGCCCAGACGGGGGCCCTCACAGATACGCAGTATTTT. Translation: CSAQTGALTDTQYF.

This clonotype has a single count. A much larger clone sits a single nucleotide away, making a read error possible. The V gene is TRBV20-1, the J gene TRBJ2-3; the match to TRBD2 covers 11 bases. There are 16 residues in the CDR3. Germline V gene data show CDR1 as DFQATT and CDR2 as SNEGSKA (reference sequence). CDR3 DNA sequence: TGCAGTGCTAGGCCCGGGACTAGCGGACTCACAGATACGCATTATTTT. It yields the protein CSARPGTSGLTDTHYF.

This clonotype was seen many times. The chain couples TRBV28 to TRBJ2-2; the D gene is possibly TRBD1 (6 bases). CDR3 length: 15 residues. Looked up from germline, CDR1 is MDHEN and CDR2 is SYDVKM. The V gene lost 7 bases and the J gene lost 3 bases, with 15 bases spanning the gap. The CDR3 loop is CASTEGRTDTGELFF. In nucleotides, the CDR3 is TGTGCCAGCACCGAGGGACGGACAGACACCGGGGAGCTGTTTTTT. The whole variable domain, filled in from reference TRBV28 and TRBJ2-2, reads DVKVTQSSRYLVKRTGEKVFLECVQDMDHENMFWYRQDPGLGLRLIYFSYDVKMKEKGDIPEGYSVSREKKERFSLILESASTNQTSMYLCASTEGRTDTGELFFGEGSRLTVL.

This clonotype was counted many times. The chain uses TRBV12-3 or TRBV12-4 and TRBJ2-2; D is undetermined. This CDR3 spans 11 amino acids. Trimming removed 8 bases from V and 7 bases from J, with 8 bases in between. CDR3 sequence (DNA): TGTGCCAGCTGGCTTGGCGGGGAGCTGTTTTTT. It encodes CASWLGGELFF.

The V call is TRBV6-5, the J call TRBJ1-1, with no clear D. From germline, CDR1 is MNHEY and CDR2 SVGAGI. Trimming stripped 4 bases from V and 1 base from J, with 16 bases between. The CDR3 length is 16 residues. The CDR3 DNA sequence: TGTGCCAGCAGTTCTCTGGACGTACTTAAGAACACTGAAGCTTTCTTT. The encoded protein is CASSSLDVLKNTEAFF.

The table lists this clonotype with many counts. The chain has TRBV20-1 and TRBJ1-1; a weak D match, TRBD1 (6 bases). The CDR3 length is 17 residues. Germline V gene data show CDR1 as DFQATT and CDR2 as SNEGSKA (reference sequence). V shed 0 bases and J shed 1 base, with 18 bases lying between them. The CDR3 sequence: CSARDGVRGNWNTEAFF. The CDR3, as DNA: TGCAGTGCTAGAGATGGCGTGAGGGGGAACTGGAACACTGAAGCTTTCTTT.

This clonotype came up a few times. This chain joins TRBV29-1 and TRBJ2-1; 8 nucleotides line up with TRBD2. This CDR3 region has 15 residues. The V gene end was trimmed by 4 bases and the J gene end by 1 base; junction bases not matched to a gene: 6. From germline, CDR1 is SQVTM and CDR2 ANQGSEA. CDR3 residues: CSVGPGRVSYNEQFF. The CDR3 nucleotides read TGCAGCGTTGGGCCCGGGAGGGTATCCTACAATGAGCAGTTCTTC.

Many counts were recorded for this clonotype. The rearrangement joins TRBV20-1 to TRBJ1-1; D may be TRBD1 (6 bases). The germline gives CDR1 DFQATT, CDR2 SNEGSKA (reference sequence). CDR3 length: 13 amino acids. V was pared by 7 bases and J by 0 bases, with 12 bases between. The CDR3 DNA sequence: TGCAGTGGTACGGGACACCTGAACACTGAAGCTTTCTTT. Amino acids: CSGTGHLNTEAFF.

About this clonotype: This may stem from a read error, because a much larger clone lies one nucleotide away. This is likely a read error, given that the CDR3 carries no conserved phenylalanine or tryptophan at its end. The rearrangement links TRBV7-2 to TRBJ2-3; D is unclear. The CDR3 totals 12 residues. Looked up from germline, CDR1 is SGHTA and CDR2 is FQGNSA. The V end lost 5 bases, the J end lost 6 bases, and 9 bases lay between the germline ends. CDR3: CASSPNKDTQYY. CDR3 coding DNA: TGTGCCAGCAGCCCTAATAAGGATACGCAGTATTAT.

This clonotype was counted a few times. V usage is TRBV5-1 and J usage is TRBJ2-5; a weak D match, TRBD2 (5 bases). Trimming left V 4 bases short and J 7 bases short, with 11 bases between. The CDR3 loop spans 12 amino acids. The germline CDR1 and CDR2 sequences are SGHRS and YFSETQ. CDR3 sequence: CASSPEGRTQYF. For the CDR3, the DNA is TGCGCCAGCAGCCCCGAGGGAAGGACCCAGTACTTC.

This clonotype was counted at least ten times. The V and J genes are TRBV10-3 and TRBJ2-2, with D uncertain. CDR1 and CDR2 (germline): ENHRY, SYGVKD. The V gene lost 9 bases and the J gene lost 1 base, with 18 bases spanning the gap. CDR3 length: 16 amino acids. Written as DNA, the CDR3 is TGTGCCATGTCTAGGGCGGCTGGTCAGAACACCGGGGAGCTGTTTTTT. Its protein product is CAMSRAAGQNTGELFF.

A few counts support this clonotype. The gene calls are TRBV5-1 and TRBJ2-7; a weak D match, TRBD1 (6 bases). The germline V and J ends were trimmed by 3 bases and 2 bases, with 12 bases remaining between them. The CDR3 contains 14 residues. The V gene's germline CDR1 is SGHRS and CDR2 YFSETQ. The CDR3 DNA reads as TGCGCCAGCAGCTACCTGGACAGAGCCTACGAGCAGTACTTC. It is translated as CASSYLDRAYEQYF.

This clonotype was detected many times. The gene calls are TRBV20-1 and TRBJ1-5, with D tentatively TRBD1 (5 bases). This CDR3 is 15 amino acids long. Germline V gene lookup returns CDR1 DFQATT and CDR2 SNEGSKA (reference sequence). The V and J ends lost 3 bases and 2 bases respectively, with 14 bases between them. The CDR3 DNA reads TGCAGTGCTAGCCAGGGCTCAGGCGGCAATCAGCCCCAGCATTTT. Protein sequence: CSASQGSGGNQPQHF.